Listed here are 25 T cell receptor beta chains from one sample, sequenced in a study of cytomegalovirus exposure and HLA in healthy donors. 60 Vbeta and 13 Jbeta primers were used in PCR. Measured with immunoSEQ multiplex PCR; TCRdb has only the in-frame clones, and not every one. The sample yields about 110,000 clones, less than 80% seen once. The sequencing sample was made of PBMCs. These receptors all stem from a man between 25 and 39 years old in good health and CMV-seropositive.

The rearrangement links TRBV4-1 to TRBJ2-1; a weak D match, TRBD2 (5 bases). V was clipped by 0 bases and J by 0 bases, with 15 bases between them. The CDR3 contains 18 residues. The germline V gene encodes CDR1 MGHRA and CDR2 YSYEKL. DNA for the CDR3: TGCGCCAGCAGCCAAGATTTGTTGGCGGGTTACTCCTACAATGAGCAGTTCTTC. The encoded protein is CASSQDLLAGYSYNEQFF.

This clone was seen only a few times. CDR3 sequence: CASSWGQGNYYGYTF. CDR3 sequence (DNA): TGTGCCAGCAGCTGGGGACAGGGGAACTACTATGGCTACACCTTC. The V gene is TRBV7-2, the J gene TRBJ1-2; 10 bases are a match to TRBD1. This CDR3 contains 15 residues. The germline V gene has CDR1 SGHTA and CDR2 FQGNSA. With V trimmed by 4 bases and J by 3 bases, 5 bases remained unmatched.

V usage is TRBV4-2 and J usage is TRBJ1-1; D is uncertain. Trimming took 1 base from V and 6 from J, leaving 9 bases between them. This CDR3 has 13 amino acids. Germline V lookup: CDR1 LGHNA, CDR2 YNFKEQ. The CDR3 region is CASSQVVSSEAFF. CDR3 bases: TGTGCCAGCAGCCAAGTCGTGTCGTCTGAAGCTTTCTTT.

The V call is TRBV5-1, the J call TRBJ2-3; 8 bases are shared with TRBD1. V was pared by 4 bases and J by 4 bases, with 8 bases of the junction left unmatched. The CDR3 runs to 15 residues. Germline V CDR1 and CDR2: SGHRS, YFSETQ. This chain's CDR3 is CASSMDRVGPDTQYF. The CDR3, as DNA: TGCGCCAGCAGCATGGACAGGGTAGGACCAGATACGCAGTATTTT.

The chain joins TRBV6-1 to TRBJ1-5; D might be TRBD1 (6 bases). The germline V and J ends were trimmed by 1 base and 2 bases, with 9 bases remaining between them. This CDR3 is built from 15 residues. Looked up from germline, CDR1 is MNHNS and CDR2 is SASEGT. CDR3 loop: CASSEVAGGNQPQHF. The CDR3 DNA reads TGTGCCAGCAGTGAAGTGGCAGGGGGCAATCAGCCCCAGCATTTT.

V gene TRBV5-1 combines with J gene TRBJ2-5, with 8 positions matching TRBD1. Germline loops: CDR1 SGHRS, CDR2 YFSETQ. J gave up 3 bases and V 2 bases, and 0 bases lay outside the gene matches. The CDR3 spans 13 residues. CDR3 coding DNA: TGCGCCAGCAGCTTACAGGGGGAAGAGACCCAGTACTTC. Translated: CASSLQGEETQYF.

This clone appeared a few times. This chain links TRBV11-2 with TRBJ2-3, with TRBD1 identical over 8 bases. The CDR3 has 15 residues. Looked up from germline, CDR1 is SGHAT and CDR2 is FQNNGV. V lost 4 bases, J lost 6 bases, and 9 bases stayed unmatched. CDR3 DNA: TGTGCCAGCAGCTGGGGCAGGGGGCTTTTGGATACGCAGTATTTT. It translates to CASSWGRGLLDTQYF.

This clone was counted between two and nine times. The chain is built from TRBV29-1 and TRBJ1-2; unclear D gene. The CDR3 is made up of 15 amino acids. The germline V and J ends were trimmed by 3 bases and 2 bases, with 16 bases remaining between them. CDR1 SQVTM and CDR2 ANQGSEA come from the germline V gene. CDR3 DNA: TGCAGCGTTGACAGGAAAGACGGTCCGAACTATGGCTACACCTTC. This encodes CSVDRKDGPNYGYTF.

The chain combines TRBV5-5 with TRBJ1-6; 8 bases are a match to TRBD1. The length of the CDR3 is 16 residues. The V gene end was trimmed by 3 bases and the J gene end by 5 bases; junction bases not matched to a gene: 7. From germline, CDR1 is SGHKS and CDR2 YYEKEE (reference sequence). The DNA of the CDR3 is TGTGCCAGCAGCTCCACAGGGGGAATCCATAATTCACCCCTCCACTTT. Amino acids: CASSSTGGIHNSPLHF.

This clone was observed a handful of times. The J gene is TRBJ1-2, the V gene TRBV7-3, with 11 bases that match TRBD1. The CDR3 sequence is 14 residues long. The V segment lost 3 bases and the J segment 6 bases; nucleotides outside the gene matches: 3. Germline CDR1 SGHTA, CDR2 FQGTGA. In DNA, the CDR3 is TGTGCCAGCAGCTTGGGACAGGGGGAGGATGGCTACACCTTC. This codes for CASSLGQGEDGYTF. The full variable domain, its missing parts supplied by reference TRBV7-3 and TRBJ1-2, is GAGVSQTPSNKVTEKGKYVELRCDPISGHTALYWYRQSLGQGPEFLIYFQGTGAADDSGLPNDRFFAVRPEGSVSTLKIQRTERGDSAVYLCASSLGQGEDGYTFGSGTRLTVV.

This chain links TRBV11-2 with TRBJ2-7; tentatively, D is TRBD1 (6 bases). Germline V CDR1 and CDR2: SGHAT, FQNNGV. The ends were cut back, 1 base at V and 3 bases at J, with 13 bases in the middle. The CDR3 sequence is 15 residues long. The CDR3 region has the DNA TGTGCCAGCAGCTTAGGACCCGGGACATACTACGAGCAGTACTTC. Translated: CASSLGPGTYYEQYF.

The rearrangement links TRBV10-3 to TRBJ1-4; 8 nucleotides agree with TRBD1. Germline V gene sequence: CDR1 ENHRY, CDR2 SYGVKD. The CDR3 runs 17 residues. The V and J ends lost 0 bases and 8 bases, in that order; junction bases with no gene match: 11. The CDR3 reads CAISESVVGQGREKLFF. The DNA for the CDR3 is TGTGCCATCAGTGAGTCGGTCGTTGGACAGGGCCGGGAAAAACTGTTTTTT.

CDR3 residues: CASSGNSLIETQYF. The CDR3 DNA is TGTGCCAGCAGTGGAAATAGTTTGATAGAGACCCAGTACTTC. V and J are TRBV6-1 and TRBJ2-5; D not resolved. Deletions cut 4 bases from V and 4 bases from J, with 13 bases between. Germline loops: CDR1 MNHNS, CDR2 SASEGT. The CDR3 runs 14 residues.

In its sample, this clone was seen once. The CDR3 DNA reads TGTGCCAGCAGCTTATTCCTGGGTGAGGATGGCTACACCTTC. It encodes CASSLFLGEDGYTF. This chain connects TRBV7-8 to TRBJ1-2; no definite D call. The CDR3 has 14 amino acids. V was trimmed by 2 bases and J by 6 bases, leaving 13 bases between them. Germline V gene sequence: CDR1 SGHVS, CDR2 FQNEAQ.

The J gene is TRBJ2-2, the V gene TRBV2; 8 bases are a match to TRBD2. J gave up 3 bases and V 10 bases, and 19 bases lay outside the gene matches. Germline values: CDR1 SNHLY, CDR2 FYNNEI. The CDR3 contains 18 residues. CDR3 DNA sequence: TGTGCCATCCGCAACCTAGGACTAGCCGGAGGGGACACCGGGGAGCTGTTTTTT. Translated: CAIRNLGLAGGDTGELFF.

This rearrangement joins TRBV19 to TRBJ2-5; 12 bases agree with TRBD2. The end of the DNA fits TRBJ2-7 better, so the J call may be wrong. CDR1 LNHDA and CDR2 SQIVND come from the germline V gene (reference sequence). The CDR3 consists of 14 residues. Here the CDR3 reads CASSRTSGMYEQYF. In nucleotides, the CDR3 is TGTGCCAGTAGTCGGACTAGCGGGATGTACGAGCAGTACTTC.

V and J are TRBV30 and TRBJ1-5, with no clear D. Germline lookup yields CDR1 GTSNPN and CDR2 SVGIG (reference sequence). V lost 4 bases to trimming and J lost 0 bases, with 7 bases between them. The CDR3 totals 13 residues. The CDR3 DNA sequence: TGTGCCTGGACCCCCAGTAGCAATCAGCCCCAGCATTTT. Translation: CAWTPSSNQPQHF.

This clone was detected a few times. CDR3 sequence: CSVEDPLRQETQYF. The CDR3 DNA reads as TGCAGCGTTGAAGATCCTCTACGCCAAGAGACCCAGTACTTC. The rearrangement links TRBV29-1 to TRBJ2-5; no clear D gene. The CDR3 runs to 14 residues. The germline V gene encodes CDR1 SQVTM and CDR2 ANQGSEA. Deletions cut 0 bases from V and 1 base from J, with 9 bases between.

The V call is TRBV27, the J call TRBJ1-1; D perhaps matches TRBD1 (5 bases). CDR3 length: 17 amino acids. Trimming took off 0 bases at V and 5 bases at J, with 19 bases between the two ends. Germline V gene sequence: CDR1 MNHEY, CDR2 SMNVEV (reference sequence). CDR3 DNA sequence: TGTGCCAGCAGTTTATCGGGCCCAGGCAGGGTAAGGACTGAAGCTTTCTTT. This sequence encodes CASSLSGPGRVRTEAFF.

The chain's CDR3 is CASSPPGGAGEQFF. DNA of the CDR3: TGTGCCAGCTCACCCCCTGGGGGGGCGGGAGAGCAGTTCTTC. The V and J genes are TRBV18 and TRBJ2-1, with D maybe TRBD2 (7 bases). Germline CDR1 is KGHSH and CDR2 is LQKENI. This CDR3 comprises 14 residues. Deletions cut 3 bases from V and 10 bases from J, with 16 bases between. The variable domain in full, completed from reference TRBV18 and TRBJ2-1, reads NAGVMQNPRHLVRRRGQEARLRCSPMKGHSHVYWYRQLPEEGLKFMVYLQKENIIDESGMPKERFSAEFPKEGPSILRIQQVVRGDSAAYFCASSPPGGAGEQFFGPGTRLTVL.

The CDR3 DNA reads as TGTGCCAGCAGGCTAGCGGGGCTATACAATGAGCAGTTCTTC. Translating it yields CASRLAGLYNEQFF. The V call is TRBV2, the J call TRBJ2-1; 9 nucleotides line up with TRBD2. V trimming: 6 bases; J trimming: 4 bases; junction bases outside the gene matches: 4. Germline V CDR1 and CDR2: SNHLY, FYNNEI. The CDR3 runs 14 residues.

CDR3 in amino acids: CATRRDSNYGYTF. The DNA for the CDR3 is TGTGCCACCCGGAGGGACAGCAACTATGGCTACACCTTC. This rearrangement joins TRBV9 to TRBJ1-2; TRBD1 agrees at 7 bases. Germline V lookup: CDR1 SGDLS, CDR2 YYNGEE. The J segment lost 2 bases and the V segment lost 9 bases, leaving 7 bases of the junction unmatched. The CDR3 length is 13 residues.

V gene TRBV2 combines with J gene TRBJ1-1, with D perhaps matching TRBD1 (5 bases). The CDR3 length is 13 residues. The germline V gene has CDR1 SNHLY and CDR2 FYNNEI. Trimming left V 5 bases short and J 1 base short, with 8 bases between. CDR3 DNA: TGTGCCAGCAGTTTCGACAGGAACACTGAAGCTTTCTTT. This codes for CASSFDRNTEAFF. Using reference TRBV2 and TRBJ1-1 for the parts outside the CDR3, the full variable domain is EPEVTQTPSHQVTQMGQEVILRCVPISNHLYFYWYRQILGQKVEFLVSFYNNEISEKSEIFDDQFSVERPDGSNFTLKIRSTKLEDSAMYFCASSFDRNTEAFFGQGTRLTVV.

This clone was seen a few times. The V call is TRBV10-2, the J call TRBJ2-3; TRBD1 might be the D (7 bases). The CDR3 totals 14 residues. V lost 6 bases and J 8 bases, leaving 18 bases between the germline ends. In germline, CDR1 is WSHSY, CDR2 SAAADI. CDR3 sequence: CASRDTGVEGTQYF. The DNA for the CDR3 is TGCGCCAGCAGAGACACAGGGGTGGAGGGTACGCAGTATTTT.

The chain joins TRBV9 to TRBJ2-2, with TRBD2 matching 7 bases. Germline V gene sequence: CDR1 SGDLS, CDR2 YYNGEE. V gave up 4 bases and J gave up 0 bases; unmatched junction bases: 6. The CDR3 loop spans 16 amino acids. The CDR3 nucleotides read TGTGCCAGCAGCCCCCGAGCGGGGTCGAACACCGGGGAGCTGTTTTTT. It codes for CASSPRAGSNTGELFF.